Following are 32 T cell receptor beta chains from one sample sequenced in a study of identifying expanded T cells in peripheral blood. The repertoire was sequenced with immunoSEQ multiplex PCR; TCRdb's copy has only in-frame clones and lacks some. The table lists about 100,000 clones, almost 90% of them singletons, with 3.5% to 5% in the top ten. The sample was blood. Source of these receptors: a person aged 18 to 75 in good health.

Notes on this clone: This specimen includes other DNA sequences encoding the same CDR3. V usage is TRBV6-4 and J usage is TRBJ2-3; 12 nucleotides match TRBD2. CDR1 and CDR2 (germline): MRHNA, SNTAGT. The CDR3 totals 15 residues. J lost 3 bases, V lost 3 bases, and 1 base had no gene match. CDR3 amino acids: CASSETSGGTDTQYF. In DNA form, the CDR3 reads TGTGCCAGCAGTGAGACTAGCGGGGGTACAGATACGCAGTATTTT.

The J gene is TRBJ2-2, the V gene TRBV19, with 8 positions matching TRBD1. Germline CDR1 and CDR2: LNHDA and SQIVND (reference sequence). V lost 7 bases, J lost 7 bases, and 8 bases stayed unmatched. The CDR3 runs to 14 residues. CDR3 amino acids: CASKPAGGGGELFF. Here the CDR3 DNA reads TGTGCCAGTAAACCGGCAGGGGGCGGCGGGGAGCTGTTTTTT.

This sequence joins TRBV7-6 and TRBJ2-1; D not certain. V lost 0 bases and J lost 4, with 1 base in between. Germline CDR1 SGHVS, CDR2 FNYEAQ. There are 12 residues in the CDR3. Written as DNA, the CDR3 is TGTGCCAGCAGCTTAGCGTACAATGAGCAGTTCTTC. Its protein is CASSLAYNEQFF.

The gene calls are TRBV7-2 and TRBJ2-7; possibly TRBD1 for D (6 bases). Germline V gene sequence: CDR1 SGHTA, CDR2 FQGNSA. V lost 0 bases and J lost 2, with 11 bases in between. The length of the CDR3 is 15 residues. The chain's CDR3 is CASSLAGGQTYEQYF. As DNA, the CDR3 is TGTGCCAGCAGCTTAGCTGGCGGACAGACCTACGAGCAGTACTTC.

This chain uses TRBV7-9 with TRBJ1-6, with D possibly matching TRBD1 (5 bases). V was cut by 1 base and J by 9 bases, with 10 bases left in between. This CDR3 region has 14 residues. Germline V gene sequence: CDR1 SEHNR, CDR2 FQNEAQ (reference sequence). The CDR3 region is CASSLGQGISPLHF. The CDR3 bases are TGTGCCAGCAGCTTAGGGCAGGGAATTTCACCCCTCCACTTT.

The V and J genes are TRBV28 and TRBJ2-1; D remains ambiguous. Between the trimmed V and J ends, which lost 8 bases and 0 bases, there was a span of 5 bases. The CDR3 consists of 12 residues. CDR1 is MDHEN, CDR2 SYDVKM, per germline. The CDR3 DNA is TGTGCCAGCCAGAGCTCCTACAATGAGCAGTTCTTC. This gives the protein CASQSSYNEQFF.

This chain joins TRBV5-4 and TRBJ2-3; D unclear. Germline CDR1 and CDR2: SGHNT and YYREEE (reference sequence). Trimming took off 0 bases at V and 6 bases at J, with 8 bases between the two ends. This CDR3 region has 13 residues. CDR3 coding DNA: TGTGCCAGCAGCTTGGTGGGCGTTGATACGCAGTATTTT. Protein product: CASSLVGVDTQYF. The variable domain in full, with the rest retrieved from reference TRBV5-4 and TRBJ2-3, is ETGVTQSPTHLIKTRGQQVTLRCSSQSGHNTVSWYQQALGQGPQFIFQYYREEENGRGNFPPRFSGLQFPNYSSELNVNALELDDSALYLCASSLVGVDTQYFGPGTRLTVL.

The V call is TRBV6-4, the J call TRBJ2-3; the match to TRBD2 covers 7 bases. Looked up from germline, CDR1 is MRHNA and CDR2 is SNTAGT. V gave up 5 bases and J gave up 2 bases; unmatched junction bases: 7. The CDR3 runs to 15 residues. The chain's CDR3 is CASSLGLGPTDTQYF. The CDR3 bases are TGTGCCAGCAGTCTTGGACTAGGTCCCACAGATACGCAGTATTTT.

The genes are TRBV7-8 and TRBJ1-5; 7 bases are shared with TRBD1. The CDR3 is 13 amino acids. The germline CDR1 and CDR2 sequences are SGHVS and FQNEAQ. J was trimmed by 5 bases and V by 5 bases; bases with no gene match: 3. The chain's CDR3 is CASSRQGYQPQHF. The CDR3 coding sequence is TGTGCCAGCAGCAGACAGGGTTATCAGCCCCAGCATTTT. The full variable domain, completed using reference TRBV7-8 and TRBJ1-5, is GAGVSQSPRYKVAKRGQDVALRCDPISGHVSLFWYQQALGQGPEFLTYFQNEAQLDKSGLPSDRFFAERPEGSVSTLKIQRTQQEDSAVYLCASSRQGYQPQHFGDGTRLSIL.

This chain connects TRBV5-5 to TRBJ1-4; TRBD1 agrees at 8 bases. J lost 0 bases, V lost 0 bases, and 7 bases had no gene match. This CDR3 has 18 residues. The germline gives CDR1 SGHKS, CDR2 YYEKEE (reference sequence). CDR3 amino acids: CASSLGQGYSTTNEKLFF. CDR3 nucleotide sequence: TGTGCCAGCAGCTTGGGACAGGGGTATTCAACAACTAATGAAAAACTGTTTTTT.

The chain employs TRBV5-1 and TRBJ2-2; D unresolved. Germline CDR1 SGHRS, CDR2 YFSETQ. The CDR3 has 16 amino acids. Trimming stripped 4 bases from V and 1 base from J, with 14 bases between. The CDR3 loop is CASSLLTPGNTGELFF. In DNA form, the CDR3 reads TGCGCCAGCAGCCTCCTTACACCTGGGAACACCGGGGAGCTGTTTTTT.

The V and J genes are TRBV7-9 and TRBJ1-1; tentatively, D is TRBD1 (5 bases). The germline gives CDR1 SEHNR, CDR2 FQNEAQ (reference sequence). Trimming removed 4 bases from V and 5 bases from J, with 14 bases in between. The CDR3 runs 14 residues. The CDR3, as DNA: TGTGCCAGCAGCTCTCAGGGAGGTTCGACTGAAGCTTTCTTT. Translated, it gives CASSSQGGSTEAFF.

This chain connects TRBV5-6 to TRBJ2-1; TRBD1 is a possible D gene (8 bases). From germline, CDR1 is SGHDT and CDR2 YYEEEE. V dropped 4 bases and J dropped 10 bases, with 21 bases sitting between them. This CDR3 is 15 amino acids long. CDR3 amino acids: CASSPRTGRGTEQFF. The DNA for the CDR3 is TGTGCCAGCAGCCCTAGGACAGGGAGGGGGACAGAGCAGTTCTTC.

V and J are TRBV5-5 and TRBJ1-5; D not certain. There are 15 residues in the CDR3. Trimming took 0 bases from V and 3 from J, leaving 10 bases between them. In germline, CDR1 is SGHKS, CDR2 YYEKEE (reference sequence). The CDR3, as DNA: TGTGCCAGCAGCTTGGGCAGCTTTTACAATCAGCCCCAGCATTTT. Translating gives CASSLGSFYNQPQHF.

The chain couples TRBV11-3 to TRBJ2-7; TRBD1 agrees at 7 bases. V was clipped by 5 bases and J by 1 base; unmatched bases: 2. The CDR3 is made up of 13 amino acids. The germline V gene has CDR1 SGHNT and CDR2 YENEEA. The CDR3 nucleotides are TGTGCCAGCAGCCCGGGACAGTCCTACGAGCAGTACTTC. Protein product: CASSPGQSYEQYF. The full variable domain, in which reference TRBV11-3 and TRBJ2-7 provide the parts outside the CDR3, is EAGVVQSPRYKIIEKKQPVAFWCNPISGHNTLYWYLQNLGQGPELLIRYENEEAVDDSQLPKDRFSAERLKGVDSTLKIQPAELGDSAVYLCASSPGQSYEQYFGPGTRLTVT.

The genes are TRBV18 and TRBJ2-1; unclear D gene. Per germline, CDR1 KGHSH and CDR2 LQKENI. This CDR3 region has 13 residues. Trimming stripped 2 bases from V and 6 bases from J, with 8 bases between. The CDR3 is CASSPRVTNEQFF. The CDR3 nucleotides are TGTGCCAGCTCACCAAGGGTCACCAATGAGCAGTTCTTC.

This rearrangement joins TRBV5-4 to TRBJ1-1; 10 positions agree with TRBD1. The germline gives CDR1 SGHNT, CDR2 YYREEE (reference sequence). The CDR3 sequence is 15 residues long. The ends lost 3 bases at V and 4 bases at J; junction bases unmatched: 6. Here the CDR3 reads CASSYRQGAGTEAFF. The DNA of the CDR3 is TGTGCCAGCAGCTACCGACAGGGGGCGGGCACTGAAGCTTTCTTT.

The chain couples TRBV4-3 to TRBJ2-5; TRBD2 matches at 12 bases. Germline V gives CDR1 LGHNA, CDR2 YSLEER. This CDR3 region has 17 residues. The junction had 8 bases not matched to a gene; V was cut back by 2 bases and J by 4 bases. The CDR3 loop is CASSQTSTSGSRETQYF. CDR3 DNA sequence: TGCGCCAGCAGCCAAACGTCGACTAGCGGGAGTAGAGAGACCCAGTACTTC.

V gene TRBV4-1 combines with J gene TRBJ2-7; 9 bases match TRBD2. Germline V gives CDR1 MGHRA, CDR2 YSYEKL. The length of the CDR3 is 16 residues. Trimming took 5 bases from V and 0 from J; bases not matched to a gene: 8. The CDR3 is CASSKFPSGNSYEQYF. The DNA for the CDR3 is TGCGCCAGCAGCAAGTTCCCTAGCGGGAACTCCTACGAGCAGTACTTC.

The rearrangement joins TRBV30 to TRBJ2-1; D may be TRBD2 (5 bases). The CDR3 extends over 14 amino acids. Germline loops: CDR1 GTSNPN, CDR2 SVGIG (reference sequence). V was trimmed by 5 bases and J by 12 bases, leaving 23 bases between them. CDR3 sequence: CAWEGGSREGGQFF. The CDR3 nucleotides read TGTGCCTGGGAAGGAGGTAGCCGGGAAGGTGGGCAGTTCTTC.

The CDR3 DNA is TGCGCCAGCAGCTTCGACAATAATTACGAGCAGTACTTC. It encodes CASSFDNNYEQYF. The J gene is TRBJ2-7, the V gene TRBV5-1, with no clear D. The germline gives CDR1 SGHRS, CDR2 YFSETQ. Trimming removed 2 bases at V and 4 bases at J, with 10 bases between. The CDR3 covers 13 residues.

DNA of the CDR3: TGCAGCGTTGAAGAGCAGGGAGGGGAGCTGTTTTTT. It codes for CSVEEQGGELFF. V gene TRBV29-1 combines with J gene TRBJ2-2; weak D call: TRBD1 (5 bases). V lost 0 bases to trimming and J lost 8 bases, with 7 bases between them. This CDR3 has 12 amino acids. Germline CDR1 SQVTM, CDR2 ANQGSEA.

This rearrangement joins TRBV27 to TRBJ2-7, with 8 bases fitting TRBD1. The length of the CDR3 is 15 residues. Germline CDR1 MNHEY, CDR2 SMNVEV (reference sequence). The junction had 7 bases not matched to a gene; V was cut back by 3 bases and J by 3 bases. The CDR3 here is CASSFRQGAVYEQYF. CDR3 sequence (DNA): TGTGCCAGCAGTTTTCGCCAGGGGGCTGTCTACGAGCAGTACTTC.

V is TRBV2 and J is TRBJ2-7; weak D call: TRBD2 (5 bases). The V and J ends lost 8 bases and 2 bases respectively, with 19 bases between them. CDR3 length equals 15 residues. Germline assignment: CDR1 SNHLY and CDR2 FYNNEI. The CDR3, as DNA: TGTGCCAGCCAGTTCCCCCAGCGGACCACCTACGAGCAGTACTTC. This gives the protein CASQFPQRTTYEQYF.

The CDR3 DNA reads TGTGCCAGCAGCACAGGACAGGGGGGGAATGCTTTCTTT. The encoded protein is CASSTGQGGNAFF. The J gene is TRBJ1-1, the V gene TRBV28, with TRBD1 matching 10 bases. V trimming: 6 bases; J trimming: 11 bases; junction bases outside the gene matches: 9. This CDR3 has 13 residues. Germline V lookup: CDR1 MDHEN, CDR2 SYDVKM.

CDR3 in DNA: TGTGCCAGCAGTGTATACAGGGGGCAGTACGAGCAGTACTTC. This sequence encodes CASSVYRGQYEQYF. The chain uses TRBV6-1 and TRBJ2-7; 9 bases match TRBD1. V was clipped by 4 bases and J by 4 bases; unmatched bases: 5. There are 14 residues in the CDR3. CDR1 is MNHNS, CDR2 SASEGT, per germline.

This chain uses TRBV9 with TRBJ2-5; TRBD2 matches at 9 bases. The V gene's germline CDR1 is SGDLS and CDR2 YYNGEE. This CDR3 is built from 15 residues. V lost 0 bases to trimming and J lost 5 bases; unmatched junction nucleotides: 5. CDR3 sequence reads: CASSVGGRAGETQYF. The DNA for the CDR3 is TGTGCCAGCAGCGTAGGCGGGAGGGCCGGGGAGACCCAGTACTTC.

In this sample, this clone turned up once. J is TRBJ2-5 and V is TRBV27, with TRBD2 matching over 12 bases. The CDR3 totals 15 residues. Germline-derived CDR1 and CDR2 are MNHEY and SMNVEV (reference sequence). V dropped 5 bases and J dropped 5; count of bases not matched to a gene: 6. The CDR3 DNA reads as TGTGCCAGCAGTAACCGACTAGCGGGAGACGAGACCCAGTACTTC. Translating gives CASSNRLAGDETQYF.

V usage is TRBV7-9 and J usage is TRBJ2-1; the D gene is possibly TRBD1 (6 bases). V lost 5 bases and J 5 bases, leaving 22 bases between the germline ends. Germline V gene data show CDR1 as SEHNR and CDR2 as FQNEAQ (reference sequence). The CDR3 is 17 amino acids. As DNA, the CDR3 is TGTGCCAGCAGCCCGGCTTTAGGGCAGGGGAAAAACAATGAGCAGTTCTTC. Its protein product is CASSPALGQGKNNEQFF.

CDR3 sequence reads: CASSLKGENYEQYF. As DNA, the CDR3 is TGCGCCAGCAGCTTGAAAGGGGAAAACTACGAGCAGTACTTC. The chain links TRBV5-1 to TRBJ2-7; tentative D call: TRBD1 (5 bases). V gave up 1 base and J gave up 3 bases, with 11 bases separating them. The germline V gene encodes CDR1 SGHRS and CDR2 YFSETQ. The CDR3 totals 14 residues.

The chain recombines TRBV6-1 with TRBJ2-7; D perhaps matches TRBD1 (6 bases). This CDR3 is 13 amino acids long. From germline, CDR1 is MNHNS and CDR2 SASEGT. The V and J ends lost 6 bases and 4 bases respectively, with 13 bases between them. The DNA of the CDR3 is TGTGCCAGCAGCCCGGGACAACCTTACGAGCAGTACTTC. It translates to CASSPGQPYEQYF.

CDR3 coding DNA: TGTGCCAGCAGTTTCTTAGGGAAGGGAGCCAAAAACATTCAGTACTTC. Translating gives CASSFLGKGAKNIQYF. J is TRBJ2-4 and V is TRBV28; no firm D call. Trimming removed 3 bases at V and 0 bases at J, with 12 bases between. The CDR3 runs to 16 residues. The germline V gene encodes CDR1 MDHEN and CDR2 SYDVKM.